These 21 T cell receptor beta chains were all obtained from the same sample, sequenced in a study of cytomegalovirus exposure and HLA in healthy donors. PCR involved 60 Vbeta and 13 Jbeta primers. The table came from immunoSEQ multiplex PCR; TCRdb's copy has only in-frame clones and leaves some out. The sample lists over 55,000 clones; about 90% were seen once. Material: PBMCs. These TCRs come from a man between 18 and 29 years old in good health and CMV-seronegative.

The rearrangement links TRBV5-1 to TRBJ1-2; D gene ambiguous. Germline V gene sequence: CDR1 SGHRS, CDR2 YFSETQ. V shed 0 bases and J shed 5 bases, with 8 bases lying between them. The CDR3 length is 13 residues. Here the CDR3 DNA reads TGCGCCAGCAGCTTGGCCGGGGAATATGGCTACACCTTC. It yields the protein CASSLAGEYGYTF.

The chain recombines TRBV6-5 with TRBJ1-1; TRBD1 is a possible D gene (6 bases). V lost 10 bases and J 8 bases, leaving 14 bases between the germline ends. CDR3 size: 11 residues. The germline V gene encodes CDR1 MNHEY and CDR2 SVGAGI. As DNA, the CDR3 is TGTGCCACCTGGGCCGGGACAGAAGCTTTCTTT. As protein: CATWAGTEAFF.

The CDR3 spells CASSDPSLLAGGQIDTQYF. CDR3 nucleotides: TGTGCCAGCAGCGACCCATCTTTACTAGCGGGGGGGCAGATAGATACGCAGTATTTT. This chain joins TRBV9 and TRBJ2-3; the match to TRBD2 covers 13 bases. This CDR3 comprises 19 residues. CDR1 is SGDLS and CDR2 is YYNGEE in the germline V gene. Germline trimming cut 3 bases from V and 5 bases from J; bases unmatched to any gene: 15.

This chain connects TRBV9 to TRBJ2-1; D ambiguous. Trimming left V 0 bases short and J 10 bases short, with 5 bases between. Germline-derived CDR1 and CDR2 are SGDLS and YYNGEE. The CDR3 runs to 11 residues. The chain's CDR3 is CASSVGEEQFF. CDR3 nucleotide sequence: TGTGCCAGCAGCGTAGGAGAGGAGCAGTTCTTC.

The V gene is TRBV18, the J gene TRBJ1-3; no reliable D call. V lost 1 base to trimming and J lost 4 bases, with 11 bases between them. Germline assignment: CDR1 KGHSH and CDR2 LQKENI. The CDR3 loop spans 15 amino acids. The DNA of the CDR3 is TGTGCCAGCTCACCACTTGGCCAGGCCGGAAACACCATATATTTT. Protein product: CASSPLGQAGNTIYF. Drawing the rest from reference TRBV18 and TRBJ1-3, the complete variable domain is NAGVMQNPRHLVRRRGQEARLRCSPMKGHSHVYWYRQLPEEGLKFMVYLQKENIIDESGMPKERFSAEFPKEGPSILRIQQVVRGDSAAYFCASSPLGQAGNTIYFGEGSWLTVV.

The chain combines TRBV2 with TRBJ2-7; D might be TRBD1 (5 bases). Per germline, CDR1 SNHLY and CDR2 FYNNEI. Between the trimmed V and J ends, which lost 6 bases and 6 bases, there was a span of 18 bases. CDR3 size: 14 residues. CDR3 coding DNA: TGTGCCAGCAGGGAGTTATTGTCAGGGCTCGAGCAGTACTTC. This gives the protein CASRELLSGLEQYF.

The V and J genes are TRBV10-2 and TRBJ1-1; 9 bases agree with TRBD1. The V gene end was trimmed by 8 bases and the J gene end by 5 bases; junction bases not matched to a gene: 12. Germline V gene sequence: CDR1 WSHSY, CDR2 SAAADI. The CDR3 has 15 amino acids. The CDR3 DNA is TGCGCCAGCGGGGGGACAGGGTGGGGGAAAACTGAAGCTTTCTTT. Translating it yields CASGGTGWGKTEAFF.

This clone showed up just once. J is TRBJ2-2 and V is TRBV9; tentative D call: TRBD1 (6 bases). The CDR3 consists of 14 residues. Germline V gene sequence: CDR1 SGDLS, CDR2 YYNGEE. Trimming cost V 1 base and J 3 bases, with 7 bases left between them. The CDR3 here is CASSVSGDTGELFF. The CDR3 nucleotides read TGTGCCAGCAGCGTATCAGGGGACACCGGGGAGCTGTTTTTT. Supplemented by reference TRBV9 and TRBJ2-2, the full variable domain reads DSGVTQTPKHLITATGQRVTLRCSPRSGDLSVYWYQQSLDQGLQFLIQYYNGEERAKGNILERFSAQQFPDLHSELNLSSLELGDSALYFCASSVSGDTGELFFGEGSRLTVL.

V gene TRBV5-8 combines with J gene TRBJ1-1, with 9 bases matching TRBD1. Trimming at V came to 9 bases and at J to 0 bases, leaving 12 bases not matched to a gene. Germline lookup yields CDR1 SGHTS and CDR2 YDEGEE. The CDR3 has 16 residues. The CDR3 loop is CATRGDRASMNTEAFF. The DNA for the CDR3 is TGTGCCACACGAGGGGACAGGGCTTCGATGAACACTGAAGCTTTCTTT.

The chain couples TRBV7-2 to TRBJ1-4; TRBD1 might be the D (5 bases). The CDR3 consists of 14 residues. Germline V gives CDR1 SGHTA, CDR2 FQGNSA. Trimming stripped 5 bases from V and 8 bases from J, with 15 bases between. The DNA for the CDR3 is TGTGCCAGCAGCCCCAGTGGGGCAAGCGAAAAACTGTTTTTT. This codes for CASSPSGASEKLFF.

This rearrangement joins TRBV7-9 to TRBJ1-2, with 11 bases matching TRBD1. The CDR3 length is 15 residues. CDR1 is SEHNR, CDR2 FQNEAQ, per germline (reference sequence). The J segment lost 3 bases and the V segment lost 7 bases, leaving 7 bases of the junction unmatched. CDR3 residues: CASNLPGQGDYGYTF. In DNA form, the CDR3 reads TGTGCCAGCAACCTTCCGGGACAGGGGGACTATGGCTACACCTTC.

This chain joins TRBV6-1 and TRBJ1-2; D unclear. The length of the CDR3 is 14 residues. Deletions cut 2 bases from V and 2 bases from J, with 9 bases between. Germline CDR1 reads MNHNS; CDR2 reads SASEGT. The CDR3 DNA is TGTGCCAGCAGTGAATTTGAGTTCAACTATGGCTACACCTTC. This codes for CASSEFEFNYGYTF.

This chain links TRBV6-4 with TRBJ2-2; TRBD1 matches 7 bases. V trimming: 2 bases; J trimming: 3 bases; junction bases outside the gene matches: 0. This CDR3 is 14 amino acids long. Germline CDR1 and CDR2: MRHNA and SNTAGT. This CDR3 reads CASSDRGHTGELFF. CDR3 in DNA: TGTGCCAGCAGTGACAGGGGGCACACCGGGGAGCTGTTTTTT.

The table lists this clone with a count of one. The J gene is TRBJ1-4, the V gene TRBV13; possibly TRBD1 for D (5 bases). The CDR3 spans 15 residues. Germline CDR1 and CDR2: PRHDT and FYEKMQ (reference sequence). Trimming removed 1 base from V and 7 bases from J, with 13 bases in between. The CDR3 DNA sequence: TGTGCCAGCAGCTTAGCCCCGGGGGAGACTGAAAAACTGTTTTTT. Amino acid sequence: CASSLAPGETEKLFF.

The J gene is TRBJ1-1, the V gene TRBV30, with TRBD1 as a possible D gene (6 bases). CDR1 and CDR2 (germline): GTSNPN, SVGIG (reference sequence). V lost 8 bases, J lost 5 bases, and 15 bases lay in between. This CDR3 comprises 12 residues. This chain's CDR3 is CARKTGKTEAFF. CDR3 in DNA: TGTGCCCGAAAAACAGGGAAGACTGAAGCTTTCTTT. Combining the CDR3 with reference TRBV30 and TRBJ1-1 gives the whole variable domain SQTIHQWPATLVQPVGSPLSLECTVEGTSNPNLYWYRQAAGRGLQLLFYSVGIGQISSEVPQNLSASRPQDRQFILSSKKLLLSDSGFYLCARKTGKTEAFFGQGTRLTVV.

The chain carries TRBV7-8 and TRBJ1-5, with 9 bases matching TRBD1. The V segment lost 1 base and the J segment 5 bases; nucleotides outside the gene matches: 0. The CDR3 loop spans 14 amino acids. CDR1 is SGHVS, CDR2 FQNEAQ, per germline. In nucleotides, the CDR3 is TGTGCCAGCAGCTTAGGGACAGGGGATCAGCCCCAGCATTTT. This encodes CASSLGTGDQPQHF.

This chain connects TRBV29-1 to TRBJ2-1, with no clear D. The ends were cut back, 8 bases at V and 5 bases at J, with 10 bases in the middle. Germline values: CDR1 SQVTM, CDR2 ANQGSEA. The CDR3 has 11 amino acids. The CDR3 region has the DNA TGCAGCTCAGACGGAGACAATGAGCAGTTCTTC. Translation: CSSDGDNEQFF.

V usage is TRBV7-2 and J usage is TRBJ2-1; 9 bases align to TRBD2. The CDR3 spans 14 residues. J lost 10 bases, V lost 5 bases, and 9 bases had no gene match. Germline CDR1 reads SGHTA; CDR2 reads FQGNSA. The CDR3 loop reads CASSQRGLAWEQFF. CDR3 bases: TGTGCCAGCAGCCAAAGGGGACTAGCTTGGGAGCAGTTCTTC.

The chain joins TRBV4-2 to TRBJ2-7; 11 bases match TRBD2. V lost 0 bases to trimming and J lost 5 bases; unmatched junction nucleotides: 12. Germline CDR1 reads LGHNA; CDR2 reads YNFKEQ. The CDR3 is made up of 18 amino acids. CDR3 DNA: TGTGCCAGCAGCCAAGAAGGGGCTAGCGGGGGGATACCTGACGAGCAGTACTTC. It yields the protein CASSQEGASGGIPDEQYF.

The V and J genes are TRBV12-5 and TRBJ1-1; tentative D call: TRBD1 (5 bases). CDR1 and CDR2 (germline): LGHNT, FRNRAP. The length of the CDR3 is 17 residues. V was pared by 2 bases and J by 1 base, with 17 bases between. The chain's CDR3 is CASGLSPSRGGNTEAFF. The DNA for the CDR3 is TGTGCTAGTGGTTTGTCCCCATCCCGGGGGGGGAACACTGAAGCTTTCTTT. The complete variable domain, with remaining parts taken from reference TRBV12-5 and TRBJ1-1, reads DARVTQTPRHKVTEMGQEVTMRCQPILGHNTVFWYRQTMMQGLELLAYFRNRAPLDDSGMPKDRFSAEMPDATLATLKIQPSEPRDSAVYFCASGLSPSRGGNTEAFFGQGTRLTVV.

This chain links TRBV15 with TRBJ1-1; D gene ambiguous. V was pared by 7 bases and J by 0 bases, with 9 bases between. CDR1 LNHNV and CDR2 YYDKDF come from the germline V gene (reference sequence). The CDR3 consists of 13 residues. CDR3 nucleotides: TGTGCCACCACAGGTCTCCTGAACACTGAAGCTTTCTTT. The encoded protein is CATTGLLNTEAFF.